This T cell receptor (beta chain) was captured by sequencing in a study of T cells and copy number aberrations in small-cell lung cancer (dated by TCRdb to the early 2020s). Notes on the research overall: Whole-exome sequencing of the same tumor regions was paired with TCR repertoire sequencing so that T cell metrics could be related to mutations and copy number aberrations. Tumor TCR data were available for 17 patients, and TCR data from both tumor and normal tissue were available for 14 patients.

Using multiplexed V- and J-gene primers, the immunoSEQ hsTCRB Kit amplified TCR-beta CDR3 regions from genomic DNA. Unique DNA barcodes were added in a second PCR, and samples were pooled together with a negative and a positive control. Sequencing of the pooled TCR-beta libraries was performed on an Illumina MiSeq using a 150-cycle paired-end protocol. From the authors' description of their analysis: Adaptive Biotechnologies processed the raw sequencing data into a report containing normalized, annotated TCR-beta repertoires. To compute T-cell density, TCR-beta templates were normalized to usable DNA, with usable DNA estimated through amplification of housekeeping genes. Richness was the count of unique rearrangements, and clonality was defined as 1 minus Pielou's evenness. TCRdb took over this immuneACCESS table, retaining in-frame rearrangements with V and J assigned. Such tables are incomplete; in checked studies, under half of the missing clones stem from an unresolved V gene, and the remainder is unexplained. Clone size and the V and J calls come from that table; the DNA yielded D and trimming. The sample table contains about 7,500 clones; only one count was recorded for roughly 82% of them. Of the sample, about 4.9% is held by the ten largest clones.

General study outcomes and caveats: A small sample size, resulting from surgical resection being uncommon in small-cell lung cancer, limited the study, and the findings need validation. Every specimen was formalin-fixed paraffin-embedded tissue, a material known to introduce sequencing artifacts. Lower T-cell density, richness and clonality were observed in tumors than in adjacent lung tissue, although the difference in density was not significant.

To note about this clone: Its antigen is currently not known. No qualities accompany the bases; no much larger clone lies one base away.

The donors were limited-stage small-cell lung cancer patients whose surgical resection took place in Hangzhou, China, between the late 2000s and the early 2020s. Every donor underwent upfront surgery with no preoperative chemotherapy or radiotherapy, and no donor received immunotherapy either before or after surgery. In the sequenced cohort of 15 to 20 patients, every patient was either a smoker or a heavy second-hand smoker. Adjacent normal lung tissue was taken at least 2 cm away from the tumor margin, and two pathologists confirmed morphologically that the tissue was free of malignant cells. To characterize heterogeneity of the T cell repertoire, the study applied multi-region TCR-beta sequencing to resected limited-stage small-cell lung cancers and to tumor-adjacent lung tissue. Genomic DNA was extracted from FFPE tissue using the AllPrep DNA/RNA FFPE Kit (Qiagen). The germline V gene supplies CDR1 SGHTA and CDR2 FQGNSA. The CDR3, from cysteine to phenylalanine, totals 15 residues. Only CDR3 DNA remains: 45 bases, in frame from the first base. V is reduced by 2 bases and J by 0 bases, leaving a spacing of 10 bases between them.

Sequencing was done on a sample of normal tissue next to the tumor. This chain is built from TRBV7-2 and TRBJ1-2; tentative D gene TRBD1, with 5 bases matching. The receptor comes from a woman between 50 and 59 years old with small cell lung cancer. The DNA reads as follows: TGTGCCAGCAGCTTATTAGCAGGGACTAACTATGGCTACACCTTC. Its product reads: CASSLLAGTNYGYTF.